This T cell receptor (beta chain) was identified during a study of T cell responses to AZD1222 COVID-19 vaccine. Trimming pared 7 bases from V and 3 bases from J, leaving 15 bases between. Germline CDR1 SNHLY, CDR2 FYNNEI. The CDR3 sequence is 14 residues long. A single count supports this clone. Its cognate antigen is unknown. The protocol was immunoSEQ multiplex PCR, while the TCRdb copy is restricted to in-frame clones and leaves out a portion. This table has under 200,000 clones, 94% appearing once. Whole-study results and caveats: White British people made up most donors, females outnumbered males, and clonal diversity was possibly underestimated. Receipt of two AZD1222 doses was followed by a rise in Spike-specific TCR breadth and depth. As reported, nearly half of all spike-specific TCRs target variant regions that are unmutated. Vaccine-related CD4 TCRs covered spike, predominating at 160-218 and 743-854.

The clonotype originates from an adult in good health. Sequenced material: peripheral blood, taken on day 0 of AZD1222 vaccination. This chain connects TRBV2 to TRBJ1-1, with TRBD1 as a possible D gene (5 bases). CDR3 sequence reads: CASTLIGRDTEAFF. In nucleotides, the CDR3 is TGTGCCAGCACCCTAATTGGCAGGGACACTGAAGCTTTCTTT.